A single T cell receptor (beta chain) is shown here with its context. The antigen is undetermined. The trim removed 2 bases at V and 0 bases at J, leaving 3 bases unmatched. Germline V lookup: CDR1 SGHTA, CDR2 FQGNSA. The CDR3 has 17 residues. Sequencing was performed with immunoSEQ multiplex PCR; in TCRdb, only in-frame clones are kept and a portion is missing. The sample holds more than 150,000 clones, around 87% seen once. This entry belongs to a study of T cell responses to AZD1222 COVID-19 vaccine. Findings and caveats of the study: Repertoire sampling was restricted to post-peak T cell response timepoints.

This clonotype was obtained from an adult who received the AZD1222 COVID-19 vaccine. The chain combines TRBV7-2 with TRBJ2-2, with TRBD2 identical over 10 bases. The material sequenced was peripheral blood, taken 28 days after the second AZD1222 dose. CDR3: CASSLFLAGANTGELFF. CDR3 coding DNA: TGTGCCAGCAGCTTATTTCTAGCGGGAGCGAACACCGGGGAGCTGTTTTTT.